This T cell receptor (beta chain) appears in the sequencing data of a study of T cells in Graves' hyperthyroidism and ophthalmopathy. Study details: Initial diagnosis, before any treatment, was when peripheral blood was collected.

This clonotype was counted many times. Its antigen is still unknown. The study enrolled patients aged 18 to 65 with newly diagnosed hyperthyroidism of under 2 months' duration. General study points: Researchers report that a 13 V-J model separated ophthalmopathy from stable hyperthyroidism.

The source material, RNA transcripts, was used to amplify TCR beta CDR3 regions. The HTBI primer set served for first-round RT-PCR of the TCR CDR3. A single record per CDR3 protein comes from TCRdb applying MiXCR to the multiplex PCR reads. The table includes some 620,000 distinct CDR3 sequences, 15% to 20% detected once. The sequence derives from a woman in her thirties with Graves' hyperthyroidism. The sequencing input was blood.

The CDR3 is CSARERAGAGGEQFF. CDR3 coding DNA: TGCAGTGCTAGAGAGCGAGCGGGAGCCGGCGGTGAGCAGTTCTTC. The rearrangement links TRBV20-1 to TRBJ2-1; TRBD2 aligns across 8 bases. With 0 bases clipped from V and 9 bases from J, the junction kept 10 bases outside the gene matches. Germline V CDR1 and CDR2: DFQATT, SNEGSKA (reference sequence). CDR3 length equals 15 residues.